Detailed here is one TCR beta chain. The target antigen is unknown. TCRdb independently ran MiXCR on the reads; one entry per CDR3 protein. The sample contains about 700,000 distinct CDR3 sequences, about 33% of which appear only once. This record belongs to a study of T cell repertoires in cytomegalovirus infection. Study-level background: Epitope selection comprised recently identified HLA-C-restricted CMV epitopes and well-studied HLA-B-restricted CMV epitopes. CMV infection and matching HLA type were both indicated by public TCR beta signatures. Broader study findings: What dominated the ex vivo response were HLA-C-restricted CMV-specific TCR beta clonotypes. Individuals carrying CMV plus the relevant HLA were identified by cumulative frequency of public TCR beta families.

This material consisted of cultured PBMCs, taken from culture after CMV antigen stimulation. This TCR was recovered from a human donor in good health (CMV status not recorded). Some clones in this sample may be carry-over from other donors' samples.

CDR3 DNA: TGCAGTGCTCCCCAGGGCGGTAGCACAGATACGCAGTATTTT. Translation gives CSAPQGGSTDTQYF. The chain links TRBV20-1 to TRBJ2-3; weak D call: TRBD1 (5 bases). V was cut by 5 bases and J by 0 bases, with 12 bases left in between. The germline V gene encodes CDR1 DFQATT and CDR2 SNEGSKA (reference sequence). The CDR3 is made up of 14 amino acids.